This T cell receptor (beta chain) derives from a study of neurological immune-mediated disorders. CDR1 and CDR2 from the germline V gene are SGHAT and FQNNGV. This CDR3 has 15 amino acids. General study results and limits: HTLV-1-associated myelopathy had the most TCR clonal expansion, whereas multiple sclerosis had the least (lower than in healthy controls).

TCRdb re-analysed the 5' RACE reads in MiXCR, keeping a single row per CDR3 protein. The sample holds 75,000 to 90,000 distinct CDR3 sequences, under 13% seen once. Notes on this clonotype: Its antigen is undetermined. This may be a read error, as it is one base from a much larger clone.

Sequenced input: PBMCs. This clonotype was sampled from a man in his forties or fifties in good health. The rearrangement joins TRBV11-2 to TRBJ2-1, with TRBD2 matching over 9 bases. CDR3 amino acids: CSSSLTLAGLDEQFF. The CDR3, as DNA: TGTTCCAGCAGCTTAACCCTAGCGGGGCTCGATGAGCAGTTCTTC.